Presented here are 8 T cell receptor beta chains from one specimen sequenced in a study of CD8 T cells in ankylosing spondylitis. MiXCR, run by TCRdb on the 5' RACE reads, gives a single entry per CDR3 protein. The sample has around 250,000 distinct CDR3 sequences; roughly 10% are singletons. Sequenced input: blood, either unsorted or a sorted T cell fraction (not recorded which). These TCRs come from a male donor with ankylosing spondylitis or in good health (not recorded which).

In its sample, this clonotype was seen a few times. The J gene is TRBJ1-5, the V gene TRBV4-2; D gene uncertain. From germline, CDR1 is LGHNA and CDR2 YNFKEQ. The CDR3 is 18 residues long. V was clipped by 1 base and J by 1 base, with 17 bases between them. CDR3: CASSQGGLAGGSNQPQHF. The CDR3 bases are TGTGCCAGCAGCCAAGGAGGCTTGGCCGGAGGGAGCAATCAGCCCCAGCATTTT.

This clonotype was found many times. V gene TRBV27 combines with J gene TRBJ2-1, with a tentative D call TRBD1 (8 bases). The V end lost 7 bases, the J end lost 8 bases, and 21 bases lay between the germline ends. Germline CDR1 is MNHEY and CDR2 is SMNVEV (reference sequence). The CDR3 consists of 15 residues. The CDR3 loop is CASKGGQGGYYEQFF. The CDR3 DNA reads as TGTGCCAGCAAAGGAGGACAGGGAGGGTATTATGAGCAGTTCTTC.

This clonotype has a count of ten or more. The V and J genes are TRBV6-5 and TRBJ2-3; D is ambiguous. The germline gives CDR1 MNHEY, CDR2 SVGAGI. Trimming cost V 2 bases and J 2 bases, with 8 bases left between them. The CDR3 sequence is 14 residues long. CDR3: CASSYDGPTDTQYF. Here the CDR3 DNA reads TGTGCCAGCAGTTACGATGGTCCCACAGATACGCAGTATTTT.

This clonotype was seen ten or more times. This sequence joins TRBV4-1 and TRBJ2-7; TRBD1 agrees at 8 bases. CDR1 and CDR2 from the germline V gene are MGHRA and YSYEKL. The trim removed 4 bases at V and 5 bases at J, leaving 10 bases unmatched. CDR3 length: 15 residues. The CDR3 DNA reads as TGCGCCAGCAGCCGAACAGCTCAGGGGGCTAACGAGCAGTACTTC. This gives the protein CASSRTAQGANEQYF.

This clonotype was picked up many times. V gene TRBV12-3 or TRBV12-4 combines with J gene TRBJ2-1; 7 bases fit TRBD1. The CDR3 extends over 16 amino acids. V gave up 3 bases and J gave up 2 bases; unmatched junction bases: 7. For the CDR3, the DNA is TGTGCCAGCAGTTTTTCCATCGGACAGGCCTACAATGAGCAGTTCTTC. It specifies CASSFSIGQAYNEQFF.

This clonotype appeared many times. J is TRBJ2-1 and V is TRBV28, with unresolved D. Germline V gives CDR1 MDHEN, CDR2 SYDVKM. The V and J ends lost 5 bases and 5 bases respectively, with 10 bases between them. The CDR3 sequence is 13 residues long. The CDR3 reads CASSLRYHNEQFF. In nucleotides, the CDR3 is TGTGCCAGCAGTCTCCGGTATCACAATGAGCAGTTCTTC.

This rearrangement joins TRBV3-1 to TRBJ1-1; the D is unclear. Germline V gene data show CDR1 as LGHDT and CDR2 as YNNKEL (reference sequence). The CDR3 is made up of 14 amino acids. V shed 3 bases and J shed 0 bases, with 8 bases lying between them. CDR3 sequence reads: CASSHSQMNTEAFF. The CDR3 nucleotides are TGTGCCAGCAGCCACTCCCAGATGAACACTGAAGCTTTCTTT.

V is TRBV6-5 and J is TRBJ1-2; D is ambiguous. In germline, CDR1 is MNHEY, CDR2 SVGAGI. This CDR3 has 15 amino acids. V was trimmed by 0 bases and J by 1 base, leaving 9 bases between them. The CDR3 coding sequence is TGTGCCAGCAGTTACTCGACATACAGTAACTATGGCTACACCTTC. It codes for CASSYSTYSNYGYTF.